This T cell receptor (beta chain) stems from a study of PD-L1 blockade in urothelial cancer. As for the study in general: Male sex and bladder-origin urothelial cancer characterized about 85% of the 29 patients.

Germline V gives CDR1 MNHEY, CDR2 SVGAGI. There are 14 residues in the CDR3. With V trimmed by 6 bases and J by 4 bases, 4 bases remained unmatched. Libraries were prepared by immunoSEQ multiplex PCR; TCRdb keeps only in-frame clonotypes and omits some of them. This table has more than 75,000 clones, roughly 84% appearing once. Described time point: pretreatment peripheral blood. The sequencing here drew on PBMCs, taken around atezolizumab (anti-PD-L1) treatment. This receptor was identified in a man aged 55 to 70 with urothelial cancer. The V and J genes are TRBV6-5 and TRBJ1-3, with 9 nucleotides matching TRBD1. The CDR3 region is CASRYGQGGNTIYF. For the CDR3, the DNA is TGTGCCAGCAGATACGGACAGGGGGGAAACACCATATATTTT.